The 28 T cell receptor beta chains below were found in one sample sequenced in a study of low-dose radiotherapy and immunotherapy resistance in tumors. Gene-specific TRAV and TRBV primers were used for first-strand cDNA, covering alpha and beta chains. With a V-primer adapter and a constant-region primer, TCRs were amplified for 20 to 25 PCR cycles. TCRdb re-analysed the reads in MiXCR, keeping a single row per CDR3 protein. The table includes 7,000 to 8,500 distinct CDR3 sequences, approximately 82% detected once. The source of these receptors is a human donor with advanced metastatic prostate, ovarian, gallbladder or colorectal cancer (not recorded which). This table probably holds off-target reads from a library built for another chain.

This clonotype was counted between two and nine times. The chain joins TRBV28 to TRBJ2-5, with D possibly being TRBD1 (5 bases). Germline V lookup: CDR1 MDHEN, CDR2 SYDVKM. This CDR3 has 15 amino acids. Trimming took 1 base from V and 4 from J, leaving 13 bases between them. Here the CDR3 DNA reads TGTGCCAGCAGTTTATCCCAGGGTAGGGTAGAGACCCAGTACTTC. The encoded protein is CASSLSQGRVETQYF.

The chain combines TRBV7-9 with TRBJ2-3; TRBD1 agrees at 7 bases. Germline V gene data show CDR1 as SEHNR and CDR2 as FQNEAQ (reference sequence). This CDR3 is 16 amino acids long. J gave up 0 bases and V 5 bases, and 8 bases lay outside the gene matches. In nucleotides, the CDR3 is TGTGCCAGCAGCCGAGGAGAGACAGGGAGCACAGATACGCAGTATTTT. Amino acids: CASSRGETGSTDTQYF.

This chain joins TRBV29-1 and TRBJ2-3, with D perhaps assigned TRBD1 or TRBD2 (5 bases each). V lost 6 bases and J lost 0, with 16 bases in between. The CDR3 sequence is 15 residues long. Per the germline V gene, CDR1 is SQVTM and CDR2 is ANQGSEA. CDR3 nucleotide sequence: TGCAGCGTCCGAGGGGTAAGCGGTAGCACAGATACGCAGTATTTT. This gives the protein CSVRGVSGSTDTQYF.

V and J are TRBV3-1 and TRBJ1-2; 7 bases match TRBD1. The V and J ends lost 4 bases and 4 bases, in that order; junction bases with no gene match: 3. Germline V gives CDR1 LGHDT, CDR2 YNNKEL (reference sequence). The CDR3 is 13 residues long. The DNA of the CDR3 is TGTGCCAGCAGCCTTGGGACAGTCTATGGCTACACCTTC. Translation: CASSLGTVYGYTF.

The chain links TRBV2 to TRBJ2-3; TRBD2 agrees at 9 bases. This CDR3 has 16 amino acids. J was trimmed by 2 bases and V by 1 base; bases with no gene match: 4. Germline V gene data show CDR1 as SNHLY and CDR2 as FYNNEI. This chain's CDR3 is CASSEVAGAYTDTQYF. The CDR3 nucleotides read TGTGCCAGCAGTGAAGTAGCGGGGGCCTACACAGATACGCAGTATTTT.

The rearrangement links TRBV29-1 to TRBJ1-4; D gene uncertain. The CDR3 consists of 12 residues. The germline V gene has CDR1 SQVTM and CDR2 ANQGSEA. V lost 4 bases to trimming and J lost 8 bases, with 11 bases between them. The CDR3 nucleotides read TGCAGCGTTGCGACGCGAGACGAAAAACTGTTTTTT. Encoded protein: CSVATRDEKLFF.

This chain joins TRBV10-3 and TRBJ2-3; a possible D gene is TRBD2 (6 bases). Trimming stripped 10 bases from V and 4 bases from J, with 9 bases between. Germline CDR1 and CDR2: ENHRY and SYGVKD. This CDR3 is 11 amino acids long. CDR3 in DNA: TGTGCCAGCGGGACCTCAGATACGCAGTATTTT. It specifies CASGTSDTQYF.

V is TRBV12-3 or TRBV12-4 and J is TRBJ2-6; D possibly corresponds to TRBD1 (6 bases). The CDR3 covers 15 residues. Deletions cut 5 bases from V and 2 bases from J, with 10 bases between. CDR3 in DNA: TGTGCCAGCAGTAAACAGGGAGCTGGGGCCAACGTCCTGACTTTC. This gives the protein CASSKQGAGANVLTF.

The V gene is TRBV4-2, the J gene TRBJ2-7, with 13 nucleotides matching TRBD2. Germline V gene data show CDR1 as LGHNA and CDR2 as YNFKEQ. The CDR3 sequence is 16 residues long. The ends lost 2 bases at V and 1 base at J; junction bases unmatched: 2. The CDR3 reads CASSQTSGGASYEQYF. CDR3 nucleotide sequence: TGTGCCAGCAGCCAAACTAGCGGGGGGGCATCCTACGAGCAGTACTTC.

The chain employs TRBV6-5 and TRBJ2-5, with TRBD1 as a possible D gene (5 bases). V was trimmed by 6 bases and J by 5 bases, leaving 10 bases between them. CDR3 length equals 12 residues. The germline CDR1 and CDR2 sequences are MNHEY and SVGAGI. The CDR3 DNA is TGTGCCAGCAGGGAAGGGGTCGAGACCCAGTACTTC. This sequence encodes CASREGVETQYF.

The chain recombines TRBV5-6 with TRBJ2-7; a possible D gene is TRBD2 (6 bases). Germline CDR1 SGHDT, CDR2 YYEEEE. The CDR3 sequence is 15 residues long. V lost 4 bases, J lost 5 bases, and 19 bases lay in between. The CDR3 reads CASSPPPGARHEQYF. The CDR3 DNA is TGTGCCAGCAGCCCTCCACCGGGAGCGAGGCACGAGCAGTACTTC.

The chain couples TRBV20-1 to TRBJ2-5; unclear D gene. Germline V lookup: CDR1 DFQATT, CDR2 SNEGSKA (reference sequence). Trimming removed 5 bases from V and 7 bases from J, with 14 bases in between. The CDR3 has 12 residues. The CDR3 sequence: CSALEVLGTQYF. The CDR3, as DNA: TGCAGTGCTCTGGAAGTTCTGGGGACCCAGTACTTC.

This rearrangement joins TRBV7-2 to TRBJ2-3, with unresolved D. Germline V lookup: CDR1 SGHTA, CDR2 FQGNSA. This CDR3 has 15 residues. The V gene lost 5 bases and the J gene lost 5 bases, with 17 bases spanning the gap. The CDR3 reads CASSPGGRLIDTQYF. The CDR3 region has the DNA TGTGCCAGCAGCCCCGGCGGACGGCTAATAGATACGCAGTATTTT. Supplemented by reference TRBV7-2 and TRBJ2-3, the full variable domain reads GAGVSQSPSNKVTEKGKDVELRCDPISGHTALYWYRQSLGQGLEFLIYFQGNSAPDKSGLPSDRFSAERTGGSVSTLTIQRTQQEDSAVYLCASSPGGRLIDTQYFGPGTRLTVL.

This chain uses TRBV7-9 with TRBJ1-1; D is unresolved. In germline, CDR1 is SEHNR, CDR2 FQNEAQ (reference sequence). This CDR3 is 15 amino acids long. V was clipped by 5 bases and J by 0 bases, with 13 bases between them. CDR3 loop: CASSPAYGLNTEAFF. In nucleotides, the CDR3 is TGTGCCAGCAGCCCGGCCTACGGATTGAACACTGAAGCTTTCTTT.

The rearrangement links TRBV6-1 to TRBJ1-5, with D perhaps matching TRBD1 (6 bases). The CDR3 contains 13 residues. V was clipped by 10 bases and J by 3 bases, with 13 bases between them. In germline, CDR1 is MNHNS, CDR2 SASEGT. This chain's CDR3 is CAIAAGANQPQHF. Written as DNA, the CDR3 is TGTGCCATCGCGGCAGGGGCCAATCAGCCCCAGCATTTT.

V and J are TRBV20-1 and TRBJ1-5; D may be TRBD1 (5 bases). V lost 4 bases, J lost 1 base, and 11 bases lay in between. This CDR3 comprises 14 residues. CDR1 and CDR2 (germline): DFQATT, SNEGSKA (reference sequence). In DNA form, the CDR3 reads TGCAGTGCTACGGGACCCGGGAGCAATCAGCCCCAGCATTTT. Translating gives CSATGPGSNQPQHF.

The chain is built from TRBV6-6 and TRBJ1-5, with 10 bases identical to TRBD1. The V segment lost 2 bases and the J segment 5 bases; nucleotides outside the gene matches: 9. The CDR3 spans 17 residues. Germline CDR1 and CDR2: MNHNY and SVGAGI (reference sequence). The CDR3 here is CASSYAGTGEGYQPQHF. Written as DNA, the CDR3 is TGTGCCAGCAGTTACGCCGGGACAGGGGAGGGTTATCAGCCCCAGCATTTT.

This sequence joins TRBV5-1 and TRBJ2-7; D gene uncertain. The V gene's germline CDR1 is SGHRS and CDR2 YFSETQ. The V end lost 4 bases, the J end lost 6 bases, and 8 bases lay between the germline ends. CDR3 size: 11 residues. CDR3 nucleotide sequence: TGCGCCAGCAGCCAGATGGGCGAGCAGTACTTC. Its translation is CASSQMGEQYF.

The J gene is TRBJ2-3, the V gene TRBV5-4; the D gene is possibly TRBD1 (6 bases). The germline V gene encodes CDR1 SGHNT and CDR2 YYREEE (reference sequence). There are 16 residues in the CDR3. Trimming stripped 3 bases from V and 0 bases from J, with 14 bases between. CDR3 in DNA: TGTGCCAGCAGCTCCTCATTAGGGGGAAGCACAGATACGCAGTATTTT. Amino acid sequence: CASSSSLGGSTDTQYF.

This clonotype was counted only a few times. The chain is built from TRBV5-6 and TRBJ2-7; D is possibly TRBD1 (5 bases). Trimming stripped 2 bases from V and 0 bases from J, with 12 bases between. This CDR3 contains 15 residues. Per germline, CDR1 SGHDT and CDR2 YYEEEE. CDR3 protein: CASSLGAASSYEQYF. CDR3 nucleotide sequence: TGTGCCAGCAGCTTAGGGGCCGCAAGCTCCTACGAGCAGTACTTC.

Written as DNA, the CDR3 is TGTGCCAGCAGTTTTGGACTGTCAGATACGCAGTATTTT. Its translation is CASSFGLSDTQYF. The rearrangement links TRBV5-4 to TRBJ2-3; D is possibly TRBD2 (5 bases). CDR1 is SGHNT and CDR2 is YYREEE in the germline V gene (reference sequence). The CDR3 spans 13 residues. Deletions cut 5 bases from V and 4 bases from J, with 11 bases between. The variable domain in full, completed from reference TRBV5-4 and TRBJ2-3, reads ETGVTQSPTHLIKTRGQQVTLRCSSQSGHNTVSWYQQALGQGPQFIFQYYREEENGRGNFPPRFSGLQFPNYSSELNVNALELDDSALYLCASSFGLSDTQYFGPGTRLTVL.

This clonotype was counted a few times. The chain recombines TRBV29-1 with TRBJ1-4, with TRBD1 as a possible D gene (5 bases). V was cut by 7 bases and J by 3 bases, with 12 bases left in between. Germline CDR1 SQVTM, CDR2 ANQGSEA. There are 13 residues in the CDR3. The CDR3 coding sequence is TGCAGCGCGTCAGGGTCAGCTAATGAAAAACTGTTTTTT. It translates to CSASGSANEKLFF.

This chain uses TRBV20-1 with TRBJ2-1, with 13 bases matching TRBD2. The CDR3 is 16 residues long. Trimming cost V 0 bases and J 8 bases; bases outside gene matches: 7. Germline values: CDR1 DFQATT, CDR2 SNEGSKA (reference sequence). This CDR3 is CSARDPGLAGYYEQFF. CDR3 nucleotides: TGCAGTGCTAGAGATCCGGGACTAGCGGGGTACTATGAGCAGTTCTTC.

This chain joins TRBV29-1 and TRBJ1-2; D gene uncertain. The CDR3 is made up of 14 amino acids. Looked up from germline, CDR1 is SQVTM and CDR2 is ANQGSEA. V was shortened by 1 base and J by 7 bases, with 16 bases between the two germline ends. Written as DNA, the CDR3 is TGCAGCGTTGAAGTATTGAAGGCTGGCTCTGGCTACACCTTC. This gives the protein CSVEVLKAGSGYTF.

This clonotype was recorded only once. The CDR3 loop is CASLRGSAGELFF. In DNA, the CDR3 is TGTGCCAGCCTCCGAGGGTCGGCCGGGGAGCTGTTTTTT. The V call is TRBV3-1, the J call TRBJ2-2; D is perhaps TRBD2 (5 bases). V was pared by 8 bases and J by 6 bases, with 13 bases between. Germline V CDR1 and CDR2: LGHDT, YNNKEL (reference sequence). This CDR3 has 13 residues. Full variable domain (outside the CDR3, taken from reference TRBV3-1 and TRBJ2-2): DTAVSQTPKYLVTQMGNDKSIKCEQNLGHDTMYWYKQDSKKFLKIMFSYNNKELIINETVPNRFSPKSPDKAHLNLHINSLELGDSAVYFCASLRGSAGELFFGEGSRLTVL.

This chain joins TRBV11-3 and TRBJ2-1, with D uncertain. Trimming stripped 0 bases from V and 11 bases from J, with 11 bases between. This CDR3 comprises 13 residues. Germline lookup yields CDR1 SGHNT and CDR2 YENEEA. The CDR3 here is CASSLDHGSKQFF. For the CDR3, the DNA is TGTGCCAGCAGCTTAGATCATGGCTCTAAGCAGTTCTTC.

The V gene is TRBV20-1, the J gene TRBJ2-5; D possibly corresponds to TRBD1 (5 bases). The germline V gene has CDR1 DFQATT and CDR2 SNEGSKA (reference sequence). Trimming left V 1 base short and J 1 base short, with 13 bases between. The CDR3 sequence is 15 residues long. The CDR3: CSARAGLVGQETQYF. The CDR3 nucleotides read TGCAGTGCTAGAGCAGGGTTGGTGGGCCAAGAGACCCAGTACTTC.

The CDR3 loop is CASSHLDRDEAEAFF. The CDR3 nucleotides are TGTGCCAGCAGCCACCTTGACAGGGACGAGGCTGAAGCTTTCTTT. The V gene is TRBV3-1, the J gene TRBJ1-1, with TRBD1 identical over 7 bases. The V and J ends lost 3 bases and 6 bases, in that order; junction bases with no gene match: 10. The CDR3 is 15 amino acids. Germline loops: CDR1 LGHDT, CDR2 YNNKEL (reference sequence).